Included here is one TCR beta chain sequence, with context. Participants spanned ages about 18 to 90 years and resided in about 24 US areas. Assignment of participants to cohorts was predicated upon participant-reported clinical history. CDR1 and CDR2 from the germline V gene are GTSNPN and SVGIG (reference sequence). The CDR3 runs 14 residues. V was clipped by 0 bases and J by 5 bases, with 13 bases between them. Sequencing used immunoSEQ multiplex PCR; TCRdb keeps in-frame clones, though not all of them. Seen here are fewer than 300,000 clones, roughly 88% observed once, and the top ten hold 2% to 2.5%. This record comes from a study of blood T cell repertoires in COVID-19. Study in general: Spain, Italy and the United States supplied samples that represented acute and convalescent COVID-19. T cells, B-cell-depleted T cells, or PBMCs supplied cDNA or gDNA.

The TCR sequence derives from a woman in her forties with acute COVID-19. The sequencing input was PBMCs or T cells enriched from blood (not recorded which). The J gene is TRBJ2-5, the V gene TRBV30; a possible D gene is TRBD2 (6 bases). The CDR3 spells CAWSVRGSGETQYF. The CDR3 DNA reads TGTGCCTGGAGTGTACGGGGGAGCGGGGAGACCCAGTACTTC.